The 16 T cell receptor beta chains below all came from one sample that was sequenced in a study of cytomegalovirus exposure and HLA in healthy donors. Measured with immunoSEQ multiplex PCR; TCRdb has only the in-frame clones, and not every one. Found here are approximately 300,000 clones, just over 85% of them singletons; the top ten hold about 0.8%. The sample taken for sequencing was PBMCs. The receptors stem from a woman in her late teens or twenties in good health and CMV-seronegative.

This clone was recorded only once. The chain carries TRBV7-6 and TRBJ2-3; 12 nucleotides agree with TRBD2. This CDR3 spans 17 amino acids. The germline V gene encodes CDR1 SGHVS and CDR2 FNYEAQ. With V trimmed by 0 bases and J by 3 bases, 4 bases remained unmatched. The CDR3 DNA follows: TGTGCCAGCAGCTTAGCGCCTAGCGGGAGGGGGACAGATACGCAGTATTTT. Protein sequence: CASSLAPSGRGTDTQYF.

V and J are TRBV5-4 and TRBJ2-6, with TRBD1 matching over 7 bases. Germline V lookup: CDR1 SGHNT, CDR2 YYREEE (reference sequence). CDR3 length equals 18 residues. V gave up 4 bases and J gave up 1 base; unmatched junction bases: 11. The chain's CDR3 is CASSIDRELMSGANVLTF. The CDR3, as DNA: TGTGCCAGCAGCATAGACAGGGAGCTCATGTCTGGGGCCAACGTCCTGACTTTC.

The rearrangement uses TRBV9 and TRBJ2-1, with 8 bases lining up with TRBD2. V shed 0 bases, J shed 4 bases, and the junction held 3 bases outside the gene matches. This CDR3 contains 15 residues. Germline CDR1 is SGDLS and CDR2 is YYNGEE. The CDR3 sequence is CASSVGSGAYNEQFF. DNA for the CDR3: TGTGCCAGCAGCGTAGGTAGCGGGGCTTACAATGAGCAGTTCTTC.

The gene calls are TRBV6-1 and TRBJ1-2; D may be TRBD1 (5 bases). The CDR3 is 13 residues long. V shed 4 bases and J shed 8 bases, with 14 bases lying between them. CDR1 and CDR2 from the germline V gene are MNHNS and SASEGT. CDR3 coding DNA: TGTGCCAGCAGTGTCCCGGACACTGGAGGCTACACCTTC. Its protein is CASSVPDTGGYTF.

The chain is built from TRBV7-2 and TRBJ2-3; D gene uncertain. The V end was cut by 7 bases, the J end by 6 bases, with 8 bases between. The CDR3 runs 11 residues. Germline V gene sequence: CDR1 SGHTA, CDR2 FQGNSA. The CDR3 DNA follows: TGTGCCAGCACCCTATGGGATACGCAGTATTTT. This translates into CASTLWDTQYF.

The chain employs TRBV19 and TRBJ1-5; 8 positions match TRBD1. Trimming took 5 bases from V and 0 from J; bases not matched to a gene: 9. CDR1 and CDR2 (germline): LNHDA, SQIVND (reference sequence). This CDR3 has 17 amino acids. CDR3 bases: TGTGCCAGTAGTTCCGGGACAGGCTTGCTTAGCAATCAGCCCCAGCATTTT. Translating gives CASSSGTGLLSNQPQHF.

The V and J genes are TRBV9 and TRBJ1-5, with 8 positions matching TRBD1. The germline CDR1 and CDR2 sequences are SGDLS and YYNGEE. This CDR3 is built from 15 residues. The V gene end was trimmed by 7 bases and the J gene end by 3 bases; junction bases not matched to a gene: 9. CDR3 bases: TGTGCCAGCGGGGTCGGACAGGGCAACAATCAGCCCCAGCATTTT. Amino acid sequence: CASGVGQGNNQPQHF.

The genes are TRBV7-9 and TRBJ1-1, with D unclear. The germline gives CDR1 SEHNR, CDR2 FQNEAQ (reference sequence). The CDR3 covers 13 residues. V lost 5 bases, J lost 2 bases, and 9 bases lay in between. The CDR3 region is CASSKQRNTEAFF. The CDR3 region has the DNA TGTGCCAGCAGCAAACAGAGAAACACTGAAGCTTTCTTT.

The rearrangement uses TRBV5-8 and TRBJ1-5; D is uncertain. Germline CDR1 reads SGHTS; CDR2 reads YDEGEE. V lost 0 bases and J lost 5, with 3 bases in between. The CDR3 length is 12 residues. DNA for the CDR3: TGTGCCAGCAGCTTGGGAGATCAGCCCCAGCATTTT. Amino acids: CASSLGDQPQHF.

This chain joins TRBV15 and TRBJ2-1; the match to TRBD2 covers 8 bases. Losses at the gene ends were 1 base for V and 12 bases for J; bases not matched to a gene: 14. This CDR3 is built from 16 residues. Germline V gene sequence: CDR1 LNHNV, CDR2 YYDKDF (reference sequence). CDR3 amino acids: CATSRGTSGGPTGQFF. The CDR3 DNA reads TGTGCCACCAGCAGAGGAACTAGCGGAGGACCCACGGGGCAGTTCTTC.

This clone has only a few counts. The V and J genes are TRBV6-1 and TRBJ2-7, with unresolved D. The CDR3 runs to 15 residues. With 0 bases removed from V and 2 bases from J, the gap between germline ends came to 11 bases. Germline lookup yields CDR1 MNHNS and CDR2 SASEGT. CDR3 coding DNA: TGTGCCAGCAGTGAAGCAGCAGGAAATCCCTACGAGCAGTACTTC. Amino acid sequence: CASSEAAGNPYEQYF.

The chain combines TRBV6-5 with TRBJ2-1, with 9 bases aligning to TRBD2. Germline CDR1 MNHEY, CDR2 SVGAGI. The CDR3 is 15 amino acids. Trimming cost V 7 bases and J 4 bases; bases outside gene matches: 8. CDR3 in DNA: TGTGCCAGCATCAAGACTAGCGGCACTTACAATGAGCAGTTCTTC. Amino acids: CASIKTSGTYNEQFF.

This clone occurred a few times. The chain has TRBV30 and TRBJ1-2; D unclear. The germline gives CDR1 GTSNPN, CDR2 SVGIG (reference sequence). This CDR3 has 12 amino acids. Trimming stripped 2 bases from V and 3 bases from J, with 7 bases between. The DNA of the CDR3 is TGTGCCTGGAGTAACGGGGACTATGGCTACACCTTC. Encoded protein: CAWSNGDYGYTF.

The V and J genes are TRBV29-1 and TRBJ2-1, with a possible D match to TRBD2 (7 bases). V was clipped by 5 bases and J by 5 bases, with 22 bases between them. Germline lookup yields CDR1 SQVTM and CDR2 ANQGSEA. The CDR3 runs to 16 residues. This CDR3 reads CSVSGGPGTVDNEQFF. The CDR3 DNA reads as TGCAGCGTTTCCGGGGGGCCCGGGACGGTGGACAATGAGCAGTTCTTC.

The gene calls are TRBV18 and TRBJ2-7; TRBD2 aligns across 7 bases. Germline assignment: CDR1 KGHSH and CDR2 LQKENI. The junction had 11 bases not matched to a gene; V was cut back by 3 bases and J by 3 bases. CDR3 length: 16 residues. The CDR3 DNA follows: TGTGCCAGCTCACCGACGGGGGGAGCGGGGCTCTACGAGCAGTACTTC. Protein product: CASSPTGGAGLYEQYF.

This chain connects TRBV6-1 to TRBJ2-3; D not resolved. Between the trimmed V and J ends, which lost 6 bases and 3 bases, there was a span of 13 bases. CDR1 MNHNS and CDR2 SASEGT come from the germline V gene. The CDR3 is 14 amino acids. CDR3 protein: CASSSIPRTDTQYF. In nucleotides, the CDR3 is TGTGCCAGCAGCTCTATTCCGAGGACAGATACGCAGTATTTT.